These 25 T cell receptor beta chains came from one sample sequenced in a study of spatial heterogeneity in lung cancer (dated by TCRdb to about 2019). The library was generated by 5' RACE. The listed sequencing device is NextSeq 500. TCRdb reanalyzed the raw reads on its own, using fastp at Q25 for trimming and MiXCR for clone calling, and kept in-frame beta chains. Rows merge per CDR3 protein into single entries with the most common DNA and genes. The sample table lists tens of thousands of distinct CDR3 sequences, roughly 5.6% of them with a count of one. 25% to 30% of the sample lies in the top ten. The sample's time point label, decoded: sample taken at primary tumor resection. Without any cell sorting, TCR sequencing was performed on whole RNA extracted either from tumor and nontumor lung tissue or from cryopreserved PBMC samples. Sequenced material: PBMCs, taken at surgery. These receptors were taken from a female donor with early-stage non-small cell lung cancer.

This clonotype was observed many times. This chain joins TRBV28 and TRBJ1-5; a possible D gene is TRBD1 (5 bases). The CDR3 covers 12 residues. Germline CDR1 and CDR2: MDHEN and SYDVKM. Trimming left V 4 bases short and J 9 bases short, with 10 bases between. The DNA for the CDR3 is TGTGCCAGCAGTTCCGGGACTTTGCCCCAGCATTTT. Translated, it gives CASSSGTLPQHF.

This clonotype was recorded at least ten times. CDR3 region: CASSLVAGRSGYTF. The DNA of the CDR3 is TGTGCCAGCAGCTTAGTTGCAGGGAGGAGTGGCTACACCTTC. V and J are TRBV7-2 and TRBJ1-2; D may be TRBD1 (5 bases). The V end was cut by 1 base, the J end by 7 bases, with 13 bases between. This CDR3 has 14 residues. The germline V gene has CDR1 SGHTA and CDR2 FQGNSA.

The chain combines TRBV7-2 with TRBJ1-5; D unclear. The CDR3 runs 14 residues. Trimming took off 5 bases at V and 1 base at J, with 9 bases between the two ends. CDR1 is SGHTA and CDR2 is FQGNSA in the germline V gene. The CDR3 DNA follows: TGTGCCAGCAGCAGTCAGGAGAGCAATCAGCCCCAGCATTTT. Amino acid sequence: CASSSQESNQPQHF.

This clonotype has a count of ten or more. The J gene is TRBJ2-5, the V gene TRBV5-4; 10 bases map to TRBD2. V shed 4 bases and J 6 bases; nucleotides not matched to a gene: 9. The CDR3 covers 15 residues. CDR1 is SGHNT, CDR2 YYREEE, per germline (reference sequence). The CDR3 bases are TGTGCCAGCAGCGACCCGGGACTAGCGTTAAAGACCCAGTACTTC. It yields the protein CASSDPGLALKTQYF.

The rearrangement links TRBV16 to TRBJ1-1; the match to TRBD1 covers 7 bases. The CDR3 is made up of 13 amino acids. Germline CDR1 and CDR2: KGHSY and FQNENV. Trimming took 4 bases from V and 3 from J; bases not matched to a gene: 2. Here the CDR3 DNA reads TGTGCCAGCAGCCCCCAGGGGGACACTGAAGCTTTCTTT. Amino acid sequence: CASSPQGDTEAFF.

This clonotype showed up many times. The chain links TRBV4-3 to TRBJ1-6, with unresolved D. CDR3 size: 17 residues. Germline V gene sequence: CDR1 LGHNA, CDR2 YSLEER. Between the trimmed V and J ends, which lost 1 base and 7 bases, there was a span of 17 bases. As DNA, the CDR3 is TGCGCCAGCAGCCAAGGTCGACCGGGAACCTGGAATTCACCCCTCCACTTT. This codes for CASSQGRPGTWNSPLHF.

This clonotype was recorded a few times. V gene TRBV7-9 combines with J gene TRBJ2-7; the D gene could be TRBD1 or TRBD2 (5 bases each). V was pared by 5 bases and J by 5 bases, with 13 bases between. This CDR3 region has 13 residues. CDR1 SEHNR and CDR2 FQNEAQ come from the germline V gene (reference sequence). CDR3 amino acids: CASSPGTADEQYF. In nucleotides, the CDR3 is TGTGCCAGCAGCCCCGGGACCGCAGACGAGCAGTACTTC.

This clonotype showed up many times. V and J are TRBV5-1 and TRBJ2-7; D ambiguous. Germline V gene sequence: CDR1 SGHRS, CDR2 YFSETQ. Trimming pared 2 bases from V and 2 bases from J, leaving 8 bases between. The CDR3 is 13 amino acids. CDR3 bases: TGCGCCAGCAGCTTCGGCAGGACCTACGAGCAGTACTTC. Protein: CASSFGRTYEQYF.

This clonotype was seen ten or more times. The CDR3 region is CASSPLKLIYQPQHF. DNA of the CDR3: TGTGCCAGCAGCCCACTAAAACTTATTTATCAGCCCCAGCATTTT. The rearrangement joins TRBV6-2 or TRBV6-3 to TRBJ1-5, with D uncertain. Deletions cut 6 bases from V and 5 bases from J, with 17 bases between. Germline assignment: CDR1 MNHEY and CDR2 SVGEGT. This CDR3 is 15 amino acids long.

At least ten counts were recorded for this clonotype. The J gene is TRBJ1-2, the V gene TRBV20-1; D remains unclear. The V gene's germline CDR1 is DFQATT and CDR2 SNEGSKA (reference sequence). V gave up 1 base and J gave up 0 bases, with 12 bases separating them. The CDR3 is 15 amino acids. The CDR3 coding sequence is TGCAGTGCTAGAGGGTCGGTCGGAACTAACTATGGCTACACCTTC. Its protein product is CSARGSVGTNYGYTF.

This clonotype was picked up many times. V is TRBV20-1 and J is TRBJ2-5, with D uncertain. Trimming removed 5 bases from V and 2 bases from J, with 12 bases in between. The CDR3 contains 13 residues. Germline-derived CDR1 and CDR2 are DFQATT and SNEGSKA (reference sequence). This CDR3 reads CSAVLTGQETQYF. CDR3 nucleotide sequence: TGCAGTGCTGTCTTGACGGGTCAAGAGACCCAGTACTTC.

This clonotype has at least ten counts. The chain joins TRBV27 to TRBJ1-1; D is perhaps TRBD1 (5 bases). The V and J ends lost 1 base and 7 bases respectively, with 13 bases between them. The V gene's germline CDR1 is MNHEY and CDR2 SMNVEV (reference sequence). The CDR3 covers 14 residues. CDR3 nucleotides: TGTGCCAGCAGTTTATTTGGGGGAGGGCTTGAAGCTTTCTTT. Translation: CASSLFGGGLEAFF.

This clonotype was recorded many times. The chain uses TRBV20-1 and TRBJ2-3; 10 positions agree with TRBD1. V was clipped by 7 bases and J by 6 bases; unmatched bases: 16. Germline-derived CDR1 and CDR2 are DFQATT and SNEGSKA (reference sequence). This CDR3 has 16 residues. The CDR3 spells CSVLVMTGGGEDTQYF. The CDR3 DNA sequence: TGCAGTGTTCTGGTGATGACAGGGGGCGGAGAGGATACGCAGTATTTT.

This clonotype was seen many times. The chain is built from TRBV9 and TRBJ1-5; D gene uncertain. The CDR3 loop spans 8 amino acids. The germline V gene encodes CDR1 SGDLS and CDR2 YYNGEE. Trimming shortened V by 10 bases and J by 6 bases, and 2 bases separated the two germline ends. The CDR3 spells CALQPQHF. The CDR3 nucleotides read TGTGCCCTTCAGCCCCAGCATTTT.

This chain uses TRBV5-6 with TRBJ1-6; the D is unclear. The CDR3 contains 15 residues. Trimming removed 4 bases at V and 7 bases at J, with 15 bases between. Germline V lookup: CDR1 SGHDT, CDR2 YYEEEE. CDR3 coding DNA: TGTGCCAGCAGCGGGGAGTGGGCGACGAATTCACCCCTCCACTTT. Amino acid sequence: CASSGEWATNSPLHF.

There are many counts of this clonotype. This chain joins TRBV7-2 and TRBJ2-3, with D perhaps matching TRBD1 (6 bases). The V end was cut by 5 bases, the J end by 4 bases, with 13 bases between. Germline CDR1 is SGHTA and CDR2 is FQGNSA. This CDR3 comprises 14 residues. The CDR3 region is CASSRRGPADTQYF. The CDR3 DNA sequence: TGTGCCAGCAGCCGCAGGGGTCCTGCAGATACGCAGTATTTT.

The V and J genes are TRBV5-1 and TRBJ2-7; 10 nucleotides match TRBD1. V gave up 4 bases and J gave up 1 base; unmatched junction bases: 5. There are 15 residues in the CDR3. The germline V gene encodes CDR1 SGHRS and CDR2 YFSETQ. The CDR3 nucleotides are TGCGCCAGCAGCGCCCGGACAGGGGGATCCTACGAGCAGTACTTC. This translates into CASSARTGGSYEQYF.

CDR3 region: CASRRRGSEKLFF. The CDR3, as DNA: TGTGCCAGCAGGAGGAGAGGATCTGAAAAACTGTTTTTT. The chain uses TRBV12-3 or TRBV12-4 and TRBJ1-4; D not resolved. The V and J ends lost 6 bases and 7 bases respectively, with 12 bases between them. The CDR3 sequence is 13 residues long.

The chain combines TRBV7-6 with TRBJ1-1; weak D call: TRBD1 (5 bases). The V gene lost 5 bases and the J gene lost 5 bases, with 12 bases spanning the gap. Looked up from germline, CDR1 is SGHVS and CDR2 is FNYEAQ. The CDR3 is 13 amino acids. The CDR3 sequence is CASSPPGVTEAFF. CDR3 DNA: TGTGCCAGCAGCCCCCCGGGGGTGACTGAAGCTTTCTTT.

This clonotype was found many times. The chain joins TRBV20-1 to TRBJ2-3; TRBD2 might be the D (6 bases). CDR3 length equals 14 residues. Germline V CDR1 and CDR2: DFQATT, SNEGSKA (reference sequence). V was clipped by 4 bases and J by 0 bases, with 11 bases between them. Here the CDR3 DNA reads TGCAGTGCTACGGACTACTCTAGCACAGATACGCAGTATTTT. Amino acids: CSATDYSSTDTQYF.

This clonotype has a count of ten or more. The chain carries TRBV29-1 and TRBJ1-5, with TRBD1 matching 9 bases. Germline V lookup: CDR1 SQVTM, CDR2 ANQGSEA. V shed 7 bases, J shed 4 bases, and the junction held 8 bases outside the gene matches. This CDR3 region has 14 residues. The CDR3 protein is CSATTGGRNQPQHF. The CDR3 DNA reads as TGCAGCGCCACTACAGGGGGCCGGAATCAGCCCCAGCATTTT.

This chain joins TRBV7-6 and TRBJ2-3; D is possibly TRBD1 (7 bases). The V end lost 5 bases, the J end lost 0 bases, and 18 bases lay between the germline ends. The germline gives CDR1 SGHVS, CDR2 FNYEAQ. The CDR3 contains 17 residues. The CDR3 spells CASSPRGRRGSTDTQYF. The DNA for the CDR3 is TGTGCCAGCAGCCCCAGGGGGAGGAGGGGAAGCACAGATACGCAGTATTTT.

This clonotype turned up a few times. The chain couples TRBV2 to TRBJ2-3, with D possibly matching TRBD2 (6 bases). The CDR3 totals 16 residues. Looked up from germline, CDR1 is SNHLY and CDR2 is FYNNEI. The V and J ends lost 6 bases and 1 base respectively, with 17 bases between them. CDR3 coding DNA: TGTGCCAGCAGGGATAATCTAGCGCGCGGCACAGATACGCAGTATTTT. Translation gives CASRDNLARGTDTQYF.

This clonotype was found a few times. DNA for the CDR3: TGCGCCAGCAGCTTCCGGGACAAAGCTTTCTTT. Translated, it gives CASSFRDKAFF. The chain is built from TRBV5-1 and TRBJ1-1; TRBD1 is a possible D gene (6 bases). The CDR3 sequence is 11 residues long. Trimming cost V 2 bases and J 9 bases, with 8 bases left between them. Germline-derived CDR1 and CDR2 are SGHRS and YFSETQ.

As concerns this clonotype: At one boundary the junction diverges from the germline segment, which might be a read error. This chain connects TRBV20-1 to TRBJ1-2, with D possibly matching TRBD1 (5 bases). Germline lookup yields CDR1 DFQATT and CDR2 SNEGSKA (reference sequence). The CDR3 loop spans 14 amino acids. The CDR3 sequence: CSARDSGRLDGYTF. The CDR3, as DNA: TGTAGTGCTAGAGACTCAGGGAGATTGGATGGCTACACCTTC.